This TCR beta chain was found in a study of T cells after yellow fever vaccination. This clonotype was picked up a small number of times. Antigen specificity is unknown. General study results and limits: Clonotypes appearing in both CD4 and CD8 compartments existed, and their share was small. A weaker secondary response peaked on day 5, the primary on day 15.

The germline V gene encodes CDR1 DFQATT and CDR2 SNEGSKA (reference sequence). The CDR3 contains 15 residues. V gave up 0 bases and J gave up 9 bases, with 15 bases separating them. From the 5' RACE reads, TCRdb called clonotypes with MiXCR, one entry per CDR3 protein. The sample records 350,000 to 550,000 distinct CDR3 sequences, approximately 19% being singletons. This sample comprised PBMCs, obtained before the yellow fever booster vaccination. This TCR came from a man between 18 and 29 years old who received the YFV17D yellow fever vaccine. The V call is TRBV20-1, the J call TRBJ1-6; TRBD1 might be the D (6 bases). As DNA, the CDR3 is TGCAGTGCTAGAGATCGGGTCACAGGGACTTCACCCCTCCACTTT. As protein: CSARDRVTGTSPLHF.